This T cell receptor (beta chain) originates from a study of T cell responses to AZD1222 COVID-19 vaccine. V was pared by 1 base and J by 6 bases, with 12 bases between. The germline V gene encodes CDR1 SEHNR and CDR2 FQNEAQ (reference sequence). This CDR3 has 14 residues. General study findings and limits: Baseline seropositivity occurred in only a handful of AZD1222 recipients. Reportedly, nearly half of unique spike TCRs recognized epitopes outside B.1.351/B.1.1.7 mutations. Two AZD1222 doses significantly raised spike-specific TCR breadth and depth over controls.

To note about this clone: Its antigen remains unidentified.

Here immunoSEQ multiplex PCR was the method, and the copy in TCRdb shows in-frame clones only, minus some. The sample lists about 130,000 clones, 75% to 90% seen once, with approximately 5.4% in the top ten. V is TRBV7-9 and J is TRBJ1-2; D is undetermined. The specimen was peripheral blood, collected on day 0 of AZD1222 vaccination. The TCR comes from an adult in good health. Here the CDR3 reads CASSLGGRRDGYTF. CDR3 DNA sequence: TGTGCCAGCAGCTTAGGAGGCAGGCGAGATGGCTACACCTTC.